Following are 32 T cell receptor beta chains from one sample sequenced in a study of beta chain features in type 1 diabetes (dated by TCRdb to 2017 to 2018). Libraries were constructed by the immunoSEQ multiplex PCR assay. All of the isolated RNA was reverse transcribed with the High Capacity cDNA Reverse Transcription Kit, so expressed TCRB transcripts were sequenced. In TCRdb, the immuneACCESS table is reduced to in-frame sequences with V and J assigned. These tables do not hold every clone; where another copy was compared, an unresolved V gene accounts for under half, and the others remain unexplained. The sample contains some 290,000 clones, approximately 24% of them found a single time. The ten largest clonotypes hold roughly 0.011% of the sample. Overall results and qualifications from the work: In all four CD4+ subsets, TCRB CDR3 length was moderately but significantly shorter in type 1 diabetes patients.

Their antigens are not known. The sequenced sample consisted of naive CD4+ T cells from blood. This specimen's cell subset or site label, interpreted: true naive CD4+ T cells. These receptor sequences come from a woman in her twenties or thirties with type 1 diabetes.

This clone was seen only a few times. J is TRBJ2-1 and V is TRBV30, with TRBD2 matching 12 bases. CDR3 length: 16 residues. Trimming took 3 bases from V and 5 from J; bases not matched to a gene: 8. CDR1 GTSNPN and CDR2 SVGIG come from the germline V gene (reference sequence). Here the CDR3 reads CAWSLTSGRSDNEQFF. CDR3 coding DNA: TGTGCCTGGAGCCTGACTAGCGGGAGAAGTGACAATGAGCAGTTCTTC.

The V gene is TRBV27, the J gene TRBJ1-1, with D tentatively TRBD1 (6 bases). The CDR3 length is 15 residues. V shed 4 bases and J shed 0 bases, with 12 bases lying between them. Per the germline V gene, CDR1 is MNHEY and CDR2 is SMNVEV (reference sequence). CDR3 loop: CASSSGHLMNTEAFF. The DNA for the CDR3 is TGTGCCAGCAGTTCGGGACACCTCATGAACACTGAAGCTTTCTTT.

The chain's CDR3 is CASSVARNEQFF. The CDR3 coding sequence is TGTGCCAGCAGCGTAGCCCGGAATGAGCAGTTCTTC. J is TRBJ2-1 and V is TRBV9; D unresolved. The CDR3 runs 12 residues. V was cut by 0 bases and J by 7 bases, with 5 bases left in between. Germline CDR1 reads SGDLS; CDR2 reads YYNGEE.

V gene TRBV14 combines with J gene TRBJ1-2, with 9 nucleotides matching TRBD1. Germline CDR1 reads SGHDN; CDR2 reads FVKESK. The trim removed 3 bases at V and 3 bases at J, leaving 2 bases unmatched. The CDR3 is 14 amino acids. The CDR3 region has the DNA TGTGCCAGCAGCCACCGGGACAGGGACTATGGCTACACCTTC. This sequence encodes CASSHRDRDYGYTF.

The chain links TRBV30 to TRBJ1-2, with D hard to call. This CDR3 contains 14 residues. The V gene's germline CDR1 is GTSNPN and CDR2 SVGIG (reference sequence). V was trimmed by 6 bases and J by 0 bases, leaving 14 bases between them. The CDR3 is CACPGSRANYGYTF. The DNA of the CDR3 is TGTGCCTGTCCGGGATCCCGAGCTAACTATGGCTACACCTTC.

The J gene is TRBJ2-5, the V gene TRBV19; no reliable D call. Trimming stripped 4 bases from V and 2 bases from J, with 8 bases between. This CDR3 comprises 13 residues. Germline CDR1 LNHDA, CDR2 SQIVND (reference sequence). CDR3 in amino acids: CASSSRQQETQYF. In DNA form, the CDR3 reads TGTGCCAGTAGTAGTCGCCAGCAAGAGACCCAGTACTTC.

This clone came up a few times. The V call is TRBV27, the J call TRBJ2-1; tentative D call: TRBD2 (5 bases). Between the trimmed V and J ends, which lost 5 bases and 0 bases, there was a span of 14 bases. The germline gives CDR1 MNHEY, CDR2 SMNVEV (reference sequence). The CDR3 length is 16 residues. Here the CDR3 reads CASSPFVGSSYNEQFF. CDR3 bases: TGTGCCAGCAGTCCCTTTGTGGGGAGCTCCTACAATGAGCAGTTCTTC.

This rearrangement joins TRBV29-1 to TRBJ1-1; D is unresolved. Germline values: CDR1 SQVTM, CDR2 ANQGSEA. This CDR3 has 13 residues. With 2 bases removed from V and 3 bases from J, the gap between germline ends came to 10 bases. CDR3 sequence (DNA): TGCAGCGTTGAAATGTGGCACGACACTGAAGCTTTCTTT. It encodes CSVEMWHDTEAFF.

This clone was detected only a few times. The gene calls are TRBV25-1 and TRBJ1-2, with a possible D match to TRBD1 (5 bases). Per the germline V gene, CDR1 is MGHDK and CDR2 is SYGVNS. Trimming cost V 3 bases and J 4 bases, with 6 bases left between them. The CDR3 is 12 amino acids. The DNA of the CDR3 is TGTGCCAGCAGTGATCAGGGCTATGGCTACACCTTC. It yields the protein CASSDQGYGYTF.

This clone was seen a handful of times. The V gene is TRBV5-1, the J gene TRBJ2-3; the D is unclear. Trimming left V 5 bases short and J 2 bases short, with 9 bases between. Germline V CDR1 and CDR2: SGHRS, YFSETQ. CDR3 length equals 13 residues. The chain's CDR3 is CASRIDTTDTQYF. The CDR3 DNA reads TGCGCCAGCAGAATCGACACCACAGATACGCAGTATTTT.

Turning to this clone: Other DNA sequences of this sample code for an identical CDR3. The chain employs TRBV30 and TRBJ2-7; tentatively, D is TRBD2 (6 bases). Germline V gene lookup returns CDR1 GTSNPN and CDR2 SVGIG (reference sequence). The CDR3 is 11 amino acids. CDR3 DNA: TGTATGGGGGAGGCCCTGTACGAGCAGTACTTC. Translating it yields CMGEALYEQYF.

Comment on this clone: Other DNA sequences in this specimen translate into the identical CDR3. This rearrangement joins TRBV30 to TRBJ1-5, with TRBD1 matching 7 bases. The CDR3 totals 13 residues. Germline CDR1 and CDR2: GTSNPN and SVGIG (reference sequence). V was clipped by 3 bases and J by 7 bases; unmatched bases: 6. CDR3 sequence (DNA): TGTGCCTGGAGCCAAACAGGGGACCAGCCCCAGCATTTT. Its translation: CAWSQTGDQPQHF.

This clone was seen once. J is TRBJ2-7 and V is TRBV18; TRBD1 is a possible D gene (5 bases). Germline assignment: CDR1 KGHSH and CDR2 LQKENI. This CDR3 spans 13 amino acids. Deletions cut 2 bases from V and 3 bases from J, with 8 bases between. In DNA, the CDR3 is TGTGCCAGCTCACCAGAGCAGGGCTACGAGCAGTACTTC. Its translation is CASSPEQGYEQYF.

This clone was seen a handful of times. The chain uses TRBV2 and TRBJ2-3, with 10 bases that match TRBD2. CDR1 is SNHLY and CDR2 is FYNNEI in the germline V gene. This CDR3 contains 14 residues. V trimming: 8 bases; J trimming: 2 bases; junction bases outside the gene matches: 4. The CDR3 bases are TGTGCCAGCGGTCTAGCGGGAGCCACAGATACGCAGTATTTT. Translating gives CASGLAGATDTQYF.

The chain is built from TRBV7-9 and TRBJ2-3; D is possibly TRBD2 (6 bases). The CDR3 consists of 16 residues. V was pared by 5 bases and J by 3 bases, with 18 bases between. The germline gives CDR1 SEHNR, CDR2 FQNEAQ (reference sequence). As DNA, the CDR3 is TGTGCCAGCAGCGATTCCCGGAGGGCCGAAACAGATACGCAGTATTTT. This encodes CASSDSRRAETDTQYF. The complete variable domain, with remaining parts taken from reference TRBV7-9 and TRBJ2-3, reads DTGVSQNPRHKITKRGQNVTFRCDPISEHNRLYWYRQTLGQGPEFLTYFQNEAQLEKSRLLSDRFSAERPKGSFSTLEIQRTEQGDSAMYLCASSDSRRAETDTQYFGPGTRLTVL.

This clone was found a few times. The chain is built from TRBV7-9 and TRBJ1-2; 7 bases are a match to TRBD1. CDR1 SEHNR and CDR2 FQNEAQ come from the germline V gene (reference sequence). V lost 6 bases, J lost 1 base, and 5 bases stayed unmatched. The CDR3 has 14 residues. The CDR3 loop reads CASRPTGYNYGYTF. In DNA, the CDR3 is TGTGCCAGCAGACCGACAGGGTATAACTATGGCTACACCTTC.

This chain connects TRBV7-2 to TRBJ2-3, with TRBD2 matching over 13 bases. With V trimmed by 5 bases and J by 1 base, 9 bases remained unmatched. This CDR3 contains 18 residues. Germline lookup yields CDR1 SGHTA and CDR2 FQGNSA. CDR3 bases: TGTGCCAGCAGCCGACTGGGTACTAGCGGGAGGGGCACAGATACGCAGTATTTT. As protein: CASSRLGTSGRGTDTQYF.

The chain carries TRBV5-1 and TRBJ1-2; a weak D match, TRBD1 (5 bases). CDR3 length equals 14 residues. Germline CDR1 SGHRS, CDR2 YFSETQ. The V end lost 4 bases, the J end lost 0 bases, and 10 bases lay between the germline ends. The CDR3 nucleotides are TGCGCCAGCAGCGCCAGGGCACCTAACTATGGCTACACCTTC. Protein sequence: CASSARAPNYGYTF. Variable domain in full (rest from reference TRBV5-1 and TRBJ1-2): KAGVTQTPRYLIKTRGQQVTLSCSPISGHRSVSWYQQTPGQGLQFLFEYFSETQRNKGNFPGRFSGRQFSNSRSEMNVSTLELGDSALYLCASSARAPNYGYTFGSGTRLTVV.

This chain connects TRBV7-9 to TRBJ2-7, with 8 bases aligning to TRBD2. This CDR3 region has 15 residues. Per germline, CDR1 SEHNR and CDR2 FQNEAQ (reference sequence). Trimming at V came to 3 bases and at J to 2 bases, leaving 6 bases not matched to a gene. The CDR3 protein is CASSFLAGGPYEQYF. As DNA, the CDR3 is TGTGCCAGCAGCTTTCTCGCGGGGGGACCCTACGAGCAGTACTTC.

The chain links TRBV2 to TRBJ1-1; D remains ambiguous. Trimming pared 5 bases from V and 10 bases from J, leaving 23 bases between. Germline CDR1 SNHLY, CDR2 FYNNEI. The CDR3 runs to 15 residues. The CDR3 protein is CASSPPEQTNKPAFF. For the CDR3, the DNA is TGTGCCAGCAGTCCTCCCGAGCAGACTAACAAACCAGCTTTCTTT.

This clone has only a few counts. V gene TRBV25-1 combines with J gene TRBJ2-1, with D possibly TRBD1 on 7 matching bases. V lost 7 bases and J lost 6, with 19 bases in between. CDR1 is MGHDK, CDR2 SYGVNS, per germline. The CDR3 extends over 15 amino acids. The CDR3 region has the DNA TGTGCCAGCACTAGTGATCGGCAGGGGGGCAATGAGCAGTTCTTC. Translation gives CASTSDRQGGNEQFF.

This clone was found once. The chain has TRBV11-1 and TRBJ1-2; no clear D gene. The germline V gene has CDR1 SGHAT and CDR2 FQDESV (reference sequence). The germline V and J ends were trimmed by 5 bases and 3 bases, with 13 bases remaining between them. The CDR3 contains 14 residues. CDR3 sequence (DNA): TGTGCCAGCAGCCCCCTCGAGTCCTACTATGGCTACACCTTC. This gives the protein CASSPLESYYGYTF.

The chain recombines TRBV5-1 with TRBJ2-3; the D gene is possibly TRBD2 (5 bases). CDR1 is SGHRS and CDR2 is YFSETQ in the germline V gene. The CDR3 spans 13 residues. The V end lost 4 bases, the J end lost 6 bases, and 12 bases lay between the germline ends. CDR3 amino acids: CASSPAGGDTQYF. The DNA of the CDR3 is TGCGCCAGCAGCCCGGCGGGCGGCGATACGCAGTATTTT.

The chain links TRBV7-9 to TRBJ1-1; D is perhaps TRBD1 (5 bases). Germline V gene data show CDR1 as SEHNR and CDR2 as FQNEAQ (reference sequence). CDR3 length equals 15 residues. The germline V and J ends were trimmed by 7 bases and 1 base, with 16 bases remaining between them. This CDR3 reads CASTGGAMENTEAFF. The DNA of the CDR3 is TGTGCCAGCACCGGAGGGGCGATGGAGAACACTGAAGCTTTCTTT.

This clone was detected a few times. The chain joins TRBV29-1 to TRBJ2-5; D is perhaps TRBD1 (5 bases). The germline CDR1 and CDR2 sequences are SQVTM and ANQGSEA. The V end lost 4 bases, the J end lost 1 base, and 10 bases lay between the germline ends. There are 13 residues in the CDR3. CDR3 in DNA: TGCAGCGTTGCATCCGACAGCCAAGAGACCCAGTACTTC. It codes for CSVASDSQETQYF.

This clone was observed a single time. This rearrangement joins TRBV19 to TRBJ2-1; maybe TRBD1 (6 bases). CDR3 length: 15 residues. V lost 4 bases, J lost 2 bases, and 12 bases lay in between. Germline V gene sequence: CDR1 LNHDA, CDR2 SQIVND (reference sequence). For the CDR3, the DNA is TGTGCCAGTAGTACACTAGGACAGACCTACAATGAGCAGTTCTTC. Its protein product is CASSTLGQTYNEQFF.

This chain joins TRBV6-1 and TRBJ2-7; no clear D gene. The germline V gene encodes CDR1 MNHNS and CDR2 SASEGT. The CDR3 has 12 residues. V lost 7 bases and J 0 bases, leaving 7 bases between the germline ends. As DNA, the CDR3 is TGTGCCAGCACCCCGAGCTCCTACGAGCAGTACTTC. It specifies CASTPSSYEQYF.

This sequence joins TRBV6-5 and TRBJ1-1; TRBD1 is a possible D gene (5 bases). CDR3 size: 13 residues. Trimming shortened V by 11 bases and J by 3 bases, and 16 bases separated the two germline ends. Germline V gives CDR1 MNHEY, CDR2 SVGAGI. The CDR3 coding sequence is TGTGCCTCATCCAGGGTGAGAGACACTGAAGCTTTCTTT. Amino acid sequence: CASSRVRDTEAFF.

The chain employs TRBV5-4 and TRBJ1-1, with TRBD1 matching over 10 bases. Germline loops: CDR1 SGHNT, CDR2 YYREEE (reference sequence). This CDR3 region has 15 residues. Germline trimming cut 0 bases from V and 1 base from J; bases unmatched to any gene: 0. The CDR3 sequence: CASSLGDRGNTEAFF. The CDR3 DNA reads TGTGCCAGCAGCTTGGGGGACAGGGGGAACACTGAAGCTTTCTTT.

The chain has TRBV27 and TRBJ1-2; D is perhaps TRBD1 (5 bases). CDR1 and CDR2 (germline): MNHEY, SMNVEV (reference sequence). The CDR3 covers 14 residues. Between the trimmed V and J ends, which lost 5 bases and 5 bases, there was a span of 15 bases. The CDR3 DNA reads TGTGCCAGCAGTAGGTCAGGGCCTTCGTATGGCTACACCTTC. Translated: CASSRSGPSYGYTF.

The chain links TRBV5-4 to TRBJ1-1, with a weak D call TRBD1 (5 bases). Trimming removed 0 bases from V and 1 base from J, with 7 bases in between. This CDR3 contains 14 residues. Germline values: CDR1 SGHNT, CDR2 YYREEE (reference sequence). The CDR3 region has the DNA TGTGCCAGCAGCTTGGAGCAGGGGAACACTGAAGCTTTCTTT. Translating gives CASSLEQGNTEAFF.

The table lists this clone with a few counts. The gene calls are TRBV7-2 and TRBJ1-5; the D is unclear. The CDR3 extends over 14 amino acids. Per the germline V gene, CDR1 is SGHTA and CDR2 is FQGNSA. V gave up 5 bases and J gave up 0 bases, with 8 bases separating them. The CDR3 bases are TGTGCCAGCAGCCTACAGTATAGCAATCAGCCCCAGCATTTT. It encodes CASSLQYSNQPQHF.